This TCR beta chain was recovered during a study of T cells in Graves' hyperthyroidism and ophthalmopathy. Remarks on this clonotype: Its antigen is unidentified.

Amplified TCR beta CDR3 regions derived from RNA transcripts. First-round RT-PCR of the TCR CDR3 relied on the HTBI primer set. TCRdb re-derived calls from the multiplex PCR reads in MiXCR, one entry per CDR3 protein. Altogether approximately 410,000 distinct CDR3 sequences are present, roughly 15% being singletons, with the ten largest covering approximately 5.3%. General study findings and limits: The blood repertoire included most of the expanded thyroid clonotypes above 0.001. Model-based prediction identified ophthalmopathy a median around seven months prior to its onset. From stable hyperthyroidism, ophthalmopathy was separated by a 13 V-J model.

The CDR3 is 13 residues long. The germline V gene encodes CDR1 MNHNS and CDR2 SASEGT. Trimming at V came to 6 bases and at J to 5 bases, leaving 2 bases not matched to a gene. Input material: blood. The receptor's source is a woman between 18 and 29 years old with Graves' hyperthyroidism. The genes are TRBV6-1 and TRBJ2-2, with 8 bases matching TRBD2. The CDR3 bases are TGTGCCAGCAGGGGGACTAGTACCGGGGAGCTGTTTTTT. This sequence encodes CASRGTSTGELFF.